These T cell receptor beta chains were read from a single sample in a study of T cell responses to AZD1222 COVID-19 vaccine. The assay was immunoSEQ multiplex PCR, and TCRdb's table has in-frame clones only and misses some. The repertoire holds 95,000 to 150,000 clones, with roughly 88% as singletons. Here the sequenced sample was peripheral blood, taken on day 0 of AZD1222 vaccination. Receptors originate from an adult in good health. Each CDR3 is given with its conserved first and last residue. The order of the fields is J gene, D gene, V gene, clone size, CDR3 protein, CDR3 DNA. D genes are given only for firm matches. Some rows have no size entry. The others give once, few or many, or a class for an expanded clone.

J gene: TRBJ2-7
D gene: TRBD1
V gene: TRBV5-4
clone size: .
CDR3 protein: CASSLKSAGGLHEQYF
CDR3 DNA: TGTGCCAGCAGCTTGAAGTCGGCAGGGGGCCTCCACGAGCAGTACTTC

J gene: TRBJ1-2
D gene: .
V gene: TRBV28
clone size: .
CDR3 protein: CASRPRRLANYGYTF
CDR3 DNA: TGTGCCAGCAGGCCCAGGCGGCTTGCTAACTATGGCTACACCTTC

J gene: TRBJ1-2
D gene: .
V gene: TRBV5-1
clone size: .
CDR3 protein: CASSSQTGGYGYTF
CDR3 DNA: TGCGCCAGCAGCTCGCAGACTGGGGGCTATGGCTACACCTTC

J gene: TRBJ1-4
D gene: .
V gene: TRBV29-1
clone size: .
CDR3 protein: CSVRDATNEKLFF
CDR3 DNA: TGCAGCGTGCGGGACGCAACTAATGAAAAACTGTTTTTT

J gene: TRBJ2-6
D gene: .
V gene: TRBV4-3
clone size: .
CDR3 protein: CASSQEGVGGANVLTF
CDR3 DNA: TGCGCCAGCAGCCAAGAGGGGGTAGGTGGGGCCAACGTCCTGACTTTC

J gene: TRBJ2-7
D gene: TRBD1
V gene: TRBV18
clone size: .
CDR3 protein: CASSSAGTGESWQYF
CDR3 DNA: TGTGCCAGCTCATCAGCCGGGACAGGGGAGTCCTGGCAGTACTTC

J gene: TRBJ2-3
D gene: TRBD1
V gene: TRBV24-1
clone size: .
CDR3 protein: CATSDRGPTDTQYF
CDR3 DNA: TGTGCCACCAGTGACAGGGGGCCGACAGATACGCAGTATTTT

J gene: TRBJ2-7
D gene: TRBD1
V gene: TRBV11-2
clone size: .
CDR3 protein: CASSRGGPYEQYF
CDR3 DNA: TGTGCCAGCAGCCGAGGGGGCCCCTACGAGCAGTACTTC

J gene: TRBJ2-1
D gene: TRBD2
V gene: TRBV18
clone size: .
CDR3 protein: CASSPGGGASNEQFF
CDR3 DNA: TGTGCCAGCTCACCCGGCGGGGGGGCTTCAAATGAGCAGTTCTTC

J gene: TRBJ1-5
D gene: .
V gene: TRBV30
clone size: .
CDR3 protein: CAWSAITENQPQHF
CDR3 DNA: TGTGCCTGGAGTGCCATTACAGAGAATCAGCCCCAGCATTTT

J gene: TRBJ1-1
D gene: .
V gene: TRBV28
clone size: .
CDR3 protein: CASVGEMNTEAFF
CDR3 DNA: TGTGCCAGCGTAGGCGAAATGAACACTGAAGCTTTCTTT

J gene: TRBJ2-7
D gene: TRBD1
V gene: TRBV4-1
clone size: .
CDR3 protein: CASSPPGTGFAEQYF
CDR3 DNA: TGCGCCAGCAGCCCTCCCGGGACAGGGTTCGCCGAGCAGTACTTC

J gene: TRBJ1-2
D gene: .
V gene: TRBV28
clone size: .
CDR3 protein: CASTPRAAYGYTF
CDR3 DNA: TGTGCCAGCACCCCGCGGGCGGCCTATGGCTACACCTTC

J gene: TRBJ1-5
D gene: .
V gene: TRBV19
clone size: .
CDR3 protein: CASSIRESNQPQHF
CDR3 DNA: TGTGCCAGTAGTATCCGTGAGAGCAATCAGCCCCAGCATTTT

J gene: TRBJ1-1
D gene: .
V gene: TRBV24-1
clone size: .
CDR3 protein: CATSAGHIAFF
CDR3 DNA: TGTGCCACCAGTGCGGGACACATAGCTTTCTTT

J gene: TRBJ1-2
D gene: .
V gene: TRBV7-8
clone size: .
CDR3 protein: CASSSRPLRTIGGYTF
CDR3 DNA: TGTGCCAGCAGCTCACGGCCGTTGCGGACGATCGGGGGCTACACCTTC

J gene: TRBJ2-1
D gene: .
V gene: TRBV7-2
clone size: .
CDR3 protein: CASSLALINNEQFF
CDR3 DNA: TGTGCCAGCAGCTTAGCGCTGATAAACAATGAGCAGTTCTTC

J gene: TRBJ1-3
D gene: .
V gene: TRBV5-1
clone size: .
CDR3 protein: CASKTGLDSGNTIYF
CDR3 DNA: TGCGCCAGCAAGACAGGCCTTGACTCTGGAAACACCATATATTTT

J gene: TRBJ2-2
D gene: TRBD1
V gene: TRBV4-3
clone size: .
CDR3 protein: CASSQGTGGSSGELFF
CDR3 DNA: TGCGCCAGCAGCCAAGGGACAGGGGGCTCGTCCGGGGAGCTGTTTTTT

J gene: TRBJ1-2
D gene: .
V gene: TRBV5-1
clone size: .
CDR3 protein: CASSVDSRHYGYTF
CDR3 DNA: TGCGCCAGCAGCGTCGACAGCAGACACTATGGCTACACCTTC

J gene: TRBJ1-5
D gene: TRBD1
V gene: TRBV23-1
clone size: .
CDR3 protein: CASSQYGGQEVNQPQHF
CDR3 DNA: TGCGCCAGCAGTCAATATGGGGGACAGGAGGTCAATCAGCCCCAGCATTTT

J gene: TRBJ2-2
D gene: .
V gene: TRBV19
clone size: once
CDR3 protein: CASSIQSTGELFF
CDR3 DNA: TGTGCCAGTAGTATCCAGAGCACCGGGGAGCTGTTTTTT

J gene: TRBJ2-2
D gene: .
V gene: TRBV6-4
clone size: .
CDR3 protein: CASSDSPGGPSGELFF
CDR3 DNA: TGTGCCAGCAGTGACTCCCCTGGGGGGCCTTCCGGGGAGCTGTTTTTT

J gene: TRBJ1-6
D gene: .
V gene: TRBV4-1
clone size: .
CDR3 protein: CASSQTPGREKGVLHF
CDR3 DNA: TGCGCCAGCAGCCAAACCCCGGGACGGGAAAAGGGGGTCCTCCACTTT

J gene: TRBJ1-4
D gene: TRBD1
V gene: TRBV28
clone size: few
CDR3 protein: CASSPSGDRGYEKLFF
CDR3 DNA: TGTGCCAGCAGCCCGAGCGGGGACAGGGGATACGAAAAACTGTTTTTT

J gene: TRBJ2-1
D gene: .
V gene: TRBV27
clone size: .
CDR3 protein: CASSFSSYNEQFF
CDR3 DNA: TGTGCCAGCAGTTTCTCCTCCTACAATGAGCAGTTCTTC

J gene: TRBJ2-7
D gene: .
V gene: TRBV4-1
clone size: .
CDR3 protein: CASSQHTASYEQYF
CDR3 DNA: TGCGCCAGCAGCCAACACACCGCGTCCTACGAGCAGTACTTC

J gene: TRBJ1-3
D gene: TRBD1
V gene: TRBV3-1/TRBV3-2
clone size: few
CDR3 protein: CASSQGAGGSSGNTIYF
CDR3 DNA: TGTGCCAGCAGCCAAGGGGCAGGGGGTAGCTCTGGAAACACCATATATTTT